This T cell receptor (beta chain) was identified in a study of radiation and T cells in renal cell carcinoma (dated by TCRdb to 2020 to 2022). About the full investigation: The samples were drawn from a clinical trial, where primary renal cell carcinomas were treated with 15 Gy of stereotactic body radiation therapy and then removed by nephrectomy 4 weeks afterward. A total of about 4 million unique CDR3 nucleotide sequences, encoding 2,500,000 or so unique CDR3 amino acid sequences, were found across all 55 or so samples. In total, 50 or so samples, comprising 25 or so tumors and approximately 27 peripheral blood samples, were subjected to TCR beta sequencing.

Details on this clone: Its antigen is not yet known. No base-level quality is on record; no much larger clone is a single base apart.

The immunoSEQ kit was used, according to the manufacturer's recommendations, to generate TCR beta libraries from genomic DNA. For library preparation, a first multiplex PCR was performed with proprietary primers, followed by a second PCR in which unique barcodes were added, and bead cleanups were performed after each round. Each sample batch included a kit-provided positive control reaction and a negative control reaction. The final libraries were assessed on an Agilent 4200 TapeStation D1000 ScreenTape, pooled by volume, and quantified by qPCR. Sequencing was performed on an Illumina NextSeq500 with a MidOutput 150-cycle cartridge, and 156 Read1 and 15 Index1 cycles were run with kit custom primers. The pooled library was loaded at roughly 1 pM, and approximately 20% PhiX control was spiked in. In the source study's methods: Vendor-processed data were analyzed in R, and a clonotype was defined as all T cells sharing the same CDR3 nucleotide sequence. For clone abundance analyses, frequencies were normalized to the 10,000 most abundant clones in each sample. Before analysis, public T cell clones were removed, and these numbered fewer than six per sample on average. A difference in abundance of at least 32-fold between compartments was used to define tumor-enriched and baseline blood-enriched clonotypes. Clonotypes expanded or contracted between blood time points were identified with a beta-binomial differential abundance model. The Baroni-Urbani and Buser coefficient was used to measure tumor-blood repertoire similarity, and groups were compared with two-tailed Wilcoxon tests in R. TCRdb limited this immuneACCESS table to in-frame rearrangements with V and J called. A share of clones is missing; checked studies link under half to unresolved V genes, and the rest is unexplained. V, J and clone size are those of that table, while D and trimming were read from the DNA. This sample comprises roughly 130,000 clones, more than 75% of them detected only once. Clones ranked in the top ten supply over 4.5% of the sample.

Study-wide conclusions, independent of this receptor: Effects of radiation dose or scheduling on the TCR repertoire could not be addressed with the single-armed trial design. Top tumor clonotypes rose in blood from baseline to 2 weeks post-radiation, then contracted by 4 weeks, suggesting transient expansion of tumor-resident clones. No pretreatment tumor biopsies were available, so the baseline intratumoral presence of clonotypes could not be determined. Tracking of blood repertoire dynamics stopped at about 27 days after treatment, with no follow-up past that point.

The intended sense of this specimen's time point label: blood 2 weeks post-SBRT. The treatment or condition label here, explained by the study, means: 15 Gy SBRT to primary tumor, nephrectomy 4 weeks later. To follow tumor-enriched clonotypes, serial peripheral blood was collected from radiation-treated patients at baseline and at 2 weeks and 4 weeks after SBRT. All patients had renal cell carcinoma with clear cell pathology. Genomic DNA for TCR sequencing was prepared using the QIAamp DNA Blood Mini Kit (Qiagen). Only samples passing all quality control checks were included in the analyses. From the germline V gene, CDR1 is SGHTA and CDR2 is FQGNSA. Taken from cysteine to phenylalanine, the CDR3 has 15 residues. Of the read, only the CDR3 DNA is kept; its 45 bases are in frame from base 1. V is pruned by 3 bases and J by 2 bases, leaving 5 bases of the junction without a gene match.

This sequence was found in a woman in her 70s with renal cell carcinoma. The starting material was blood, obtained from a patient whose treatment included radiotherapy and nephrectomy. The rearranged chain carries TRBV7-2 and TRBJ1-2; TRBD1 agrees with 8 junctional bases. The nucleotide sequence is TGTGCCAGCAGCTTCCCAGGGGGCGTCAACTATGGCTACACCTTC. Translated, it reads CASSFPGGVNYGYTF.